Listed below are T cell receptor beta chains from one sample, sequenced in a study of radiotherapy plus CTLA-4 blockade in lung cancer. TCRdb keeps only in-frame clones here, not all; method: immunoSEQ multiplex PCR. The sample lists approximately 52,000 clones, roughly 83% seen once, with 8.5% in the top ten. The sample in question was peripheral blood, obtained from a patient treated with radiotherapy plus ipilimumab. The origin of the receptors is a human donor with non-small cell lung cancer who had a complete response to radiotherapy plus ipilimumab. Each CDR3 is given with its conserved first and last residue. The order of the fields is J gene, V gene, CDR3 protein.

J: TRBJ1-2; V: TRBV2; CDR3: CASSDGGSYGYTF
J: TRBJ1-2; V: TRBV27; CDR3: CASSMVGAEGYTF
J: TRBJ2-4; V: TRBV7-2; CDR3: CASSPPDETVAKNIQYF
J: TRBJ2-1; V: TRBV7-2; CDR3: CASSSPIAERLNEQFF
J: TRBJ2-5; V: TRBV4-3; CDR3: CASSQDFAGGEGTQYF
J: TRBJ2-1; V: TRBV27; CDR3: CASSFGEGAYNEQFF
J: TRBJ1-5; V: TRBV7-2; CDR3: CASSPLGGTRNQPQHF
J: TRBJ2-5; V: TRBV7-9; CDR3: CASSRPTGGVGETQYF
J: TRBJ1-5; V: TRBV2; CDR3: CASSTRQAYSNQPQHF
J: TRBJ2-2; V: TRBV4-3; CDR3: CASSPYLGVANTGELFF
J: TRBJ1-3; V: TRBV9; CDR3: CASSSQLGFDTIYF
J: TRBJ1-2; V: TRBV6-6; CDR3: CASSYSPRGGYYGYTF
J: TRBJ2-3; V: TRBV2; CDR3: CASSEGLAGTDTQYF
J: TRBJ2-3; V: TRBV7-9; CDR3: CASSLGLAGDTDTQYF
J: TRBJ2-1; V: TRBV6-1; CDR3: CASVDRGSYNEQFF
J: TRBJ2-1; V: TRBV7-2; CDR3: CASSYNSGSSYNEQFF
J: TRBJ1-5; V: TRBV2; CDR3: CASRGQGAGQPQHF
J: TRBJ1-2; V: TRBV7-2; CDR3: CASSGSGTGVFVYTF
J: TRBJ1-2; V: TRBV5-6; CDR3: CASSLAQGAYNYGYTF
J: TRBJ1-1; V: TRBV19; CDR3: CASSIGFEILNTEAFF
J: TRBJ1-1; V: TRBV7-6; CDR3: CASSSDTEAFF
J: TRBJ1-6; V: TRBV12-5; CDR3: CASGLRGGDNSPLHF
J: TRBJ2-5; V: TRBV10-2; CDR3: CASSEWLSGGTQYF
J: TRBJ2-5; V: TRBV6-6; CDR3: CASSYSGRSGVSQYF
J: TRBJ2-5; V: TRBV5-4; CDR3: CASSLGTGGHQYF
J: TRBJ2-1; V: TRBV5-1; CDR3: CASSQKQGLGSYNEQFF
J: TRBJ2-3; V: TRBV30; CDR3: CAWSMGLPDTQYF
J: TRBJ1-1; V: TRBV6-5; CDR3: CASRVDRGNTEAFF
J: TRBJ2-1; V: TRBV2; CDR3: CASSSRGDYNEQFF
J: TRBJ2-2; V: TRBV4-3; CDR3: CASSQAKAGGNTGELFF
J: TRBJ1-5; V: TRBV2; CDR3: CASSEAEIRHF
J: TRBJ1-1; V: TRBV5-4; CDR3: CASSFDRGANTEAFF
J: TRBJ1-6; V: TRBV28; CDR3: CASSLYGGQWNSPLHF
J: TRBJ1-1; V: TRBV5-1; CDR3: CASSAHPGQMNTEAFF
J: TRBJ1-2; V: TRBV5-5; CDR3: CASSWLGDRDSGGYTF
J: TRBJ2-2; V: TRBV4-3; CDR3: CASAVGGAGTGELFF
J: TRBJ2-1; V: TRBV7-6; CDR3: CASSPRPENEQFF
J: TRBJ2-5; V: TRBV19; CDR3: CASSIKGRGETQYF
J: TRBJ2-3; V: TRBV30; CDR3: CAWSVRGTDTQYF
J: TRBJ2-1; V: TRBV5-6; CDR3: CASSSRFSYNEQFF
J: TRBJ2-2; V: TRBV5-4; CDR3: CASSLLTSGNGAGELFF
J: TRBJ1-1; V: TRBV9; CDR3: CASSVETGDTEAFF
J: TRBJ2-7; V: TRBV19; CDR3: CASSLRTPGEQYF
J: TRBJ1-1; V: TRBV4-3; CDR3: CASSPGGQMNTEAFF
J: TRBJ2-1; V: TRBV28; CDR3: CASRGGTSSYEQFF
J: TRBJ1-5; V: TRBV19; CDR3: CASSISFGQAIYSNQPQHF
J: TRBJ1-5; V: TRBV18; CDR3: CASPERGGQPQHF